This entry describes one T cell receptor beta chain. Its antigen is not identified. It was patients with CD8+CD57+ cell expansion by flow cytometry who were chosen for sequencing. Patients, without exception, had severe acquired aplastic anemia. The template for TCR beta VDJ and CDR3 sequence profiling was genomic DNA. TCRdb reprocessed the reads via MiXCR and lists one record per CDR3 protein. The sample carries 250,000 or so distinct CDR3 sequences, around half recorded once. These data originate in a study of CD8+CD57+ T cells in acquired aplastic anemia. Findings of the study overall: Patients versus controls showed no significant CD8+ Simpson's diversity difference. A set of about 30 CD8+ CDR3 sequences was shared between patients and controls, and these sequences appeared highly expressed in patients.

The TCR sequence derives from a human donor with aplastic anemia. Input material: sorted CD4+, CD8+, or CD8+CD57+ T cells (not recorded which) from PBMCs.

CDR3 in amino acids: CASSFSGTSGNNEQFF. The CDR3 region has the DNA TGCGCCAGCAGCTTTTCCGGGACTAGCGGTAACAATGAGCAGTTCTTC. The rearrangement uses TRBV5-1 and TRBJ2-1; 11 positions match TRBD2. J gave up 5 bases and V 2 bases, and 6 bases lay outside the gene matches. Germline CDR1 reads SGHRS; CDR2 reads YFSETQ. This CDR3 has 16 residues.